This T cell receptor (beta chain) was recorded in a study of cytomegalovirus exposure and HLA in healthy donors. Study-wide points: Among TCR beta chains of equal frequency, HLA-associated ones were more clonally expanded in a later analysis. In most subjects, TCR beta sequences reportedly gave accurate predictions of HLA-A and HLA-B alleles.

This clone was picked up one time. What it binds is not known. The PCR made use of 60 Vbeta and 13 Jbeta primers. Assay used: immunoSEQ multiplex PCR; TCRdb lists only in-frame clones, some missing. The sample comprises more than 75,000 clones, 74% of which are singletons, and 7.5% to 9.5% rests with the top ten. Unmatched junction bases numbered 3, after V lost 1 base and J lost 5 bases. The length of the CDR3 is 14 residues. Germline V gives CDR1 LGHNT, CDR2 FRNRAP. The sequence was collected from a middle-aged man in good health and CMV-seropositive. Sequences were obtained from PBMCs. This chain links TRBV12-5 with TRBJ2-5, with 8 positions matching TRBD1. The CDR3 bases are TGTGCTAGTGGTTTGGGACAGGGGAGGGAGACCCAGTACTTC. Translating gives CASGLGQGRETQYF.